Below are 3 T cell receptor beta chains sequenced from a single sample in a study of CD8 T cells in Susac syndrome. Reverse transcription of about 0.5 to 1 ug RNA was performed with random hexamers. MiXCR was run by TCRdb on the immunoSEQ multiplex PCR reads, yielding one entry per CDR3 protein. The repertoire includes 250,000 to 300,000 distinct CDR3 sequences, approximately 85% of them detected once, and roughly 0.21% sits in the top ten. The sample taken for sequencing was CD8+ T cells from PBMCs. Receptor source: a human donor with multiple sclerosis.

This clonotype has just a few counts. V is TRBV6-1 and J is TRBJ2-7; D remains ambiguous. V dropped 6 bases and J dropped 7 bases, with 13 bases sitting between them. The germline CDR1 and CDR2 sequences are MNHNS and SASEGT. CDR3 length equals 12 residues. CDR3 in amino acids: CASSFALEEQYF. The CDR3 nucleotides are TGTGCCAGCAGCTTCGCCCTCGAAGAGCAGTACTTC.

CDR3 DNA: TGTGCCAGCTCACCAGCCCTCAATGAGCAGTTCTTC. Its protein is CASSPALNEQFF. The gene calls are TRBV18 and TRBJ2-1, with D unclear. The CDR3 covers 12 residues. Deletions cut 2 bases from V and 6 bases from J, with 5 bases between. Per the germline V gene, CDR1 is KGHSH and CDR2 is LQKENI.

In regard to this clonotype: A junction boundary mismatches the germline segment, possibly from a read error. V gene TRBV7-7 combines with J gene TRBJ2-5; D unclear. CDR1 SSHAT and CDR2 FNYEAQ come from the germline V gene (reference sequence). There are 12 residues in the CDR3. The CDR3 protein is CASTSQEGTQYF. CDR3 in DNA: TGTGCTAGCACGTCCCAAGAAGGGACCCAGTACTTC.